This T cell receptor (beta chain) was recorded in a study of cytomegalovirus exposure and HLA in healthy donors. The PCR made use of 60 Vbeta and 13 Jbeta primers. The repertoire was sequenced with immunoSEQ multiplex PCR; TCRdb's copy has only in-frame clones and lacks some. The sample consists of about 120,000 clones, 10% of them appearing once. Each donor was healthy, and each was a bone marrow donor. This clonotype was sampled from a woman in her late teens or twenties in good health and CMV-seropositive. The sample consisted of PBMCs.

The chain's CDR3 is CASSSTRTGGGQPQHF. The CDR3 coding sequence is TGTGCCAGCTCTTCCACACGGACAGGCGGAGGTCAGCCCCAGCATTTT. The chain couples TRBV2 to TRBJ1-5, with 7 bases fitting TRBD1. Germline trimming cut 8 bases from V and 6 bases from J; bases unmatched to any gene: 16. Germline V gene data show CDR1 as SNHLY and CDR2 as FYNNEI. The CDR3 is made up of 16 amino acids.